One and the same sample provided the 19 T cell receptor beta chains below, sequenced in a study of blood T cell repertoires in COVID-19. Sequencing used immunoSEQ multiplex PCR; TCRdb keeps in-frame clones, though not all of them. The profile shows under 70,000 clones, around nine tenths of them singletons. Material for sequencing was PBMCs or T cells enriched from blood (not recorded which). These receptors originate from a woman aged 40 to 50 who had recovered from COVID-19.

The CDR3 sequence is CASSHNSNYGYTF. The CDR3 DNA reads as TGTGCCAGCAGCCATAACAGTAACTATGGCTACACCTTC. The chain has TRBV3-1 (or the pseudogene TRBV3-2) and TRBJ1-2; D unclear. The CDR3 totals 13 residues. V lost 3 bases and J lost 1, with 6 bases in between. The germline V gene has CDR1 LGHDT and CDR2 YNNKEL (reference sequence).

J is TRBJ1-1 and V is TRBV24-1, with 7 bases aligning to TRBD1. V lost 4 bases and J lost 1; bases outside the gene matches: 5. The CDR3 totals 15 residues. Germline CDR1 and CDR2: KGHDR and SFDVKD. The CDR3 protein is CATSDTGTENTEAFF. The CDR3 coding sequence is TGTGCCACCAGTGACACCGGGACAGAGAACACTGAAGCTTTCTTT.

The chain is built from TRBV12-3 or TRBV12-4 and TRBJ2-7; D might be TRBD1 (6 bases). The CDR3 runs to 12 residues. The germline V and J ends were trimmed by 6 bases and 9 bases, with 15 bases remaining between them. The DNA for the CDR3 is TGTGCCAGCAGCCAGGGGAAGCAGGCGCAGTACTTC. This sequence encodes CASSQGKQAQYF.

The CDR3 region has the DNA TGTGCCAGCAGCCCCGGGACAGGCTACAATGAGCAGTTCTTC. Its protein product is CASSPGTGYNEQFF. The chain combines TRBV11-2 with TRBJ2-1; 8 nucleotides align to TRBD1. The CDR3 has 14 residues. Germline-derived CDR1 and CDR2 are SGHAT and FQNNGV. V lost 5 bases, J lost 3 bases, and 3 bases stayed unmatched.

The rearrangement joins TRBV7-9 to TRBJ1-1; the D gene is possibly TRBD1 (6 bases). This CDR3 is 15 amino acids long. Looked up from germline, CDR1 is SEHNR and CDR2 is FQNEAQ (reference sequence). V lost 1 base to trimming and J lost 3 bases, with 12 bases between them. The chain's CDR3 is CASSLVQGTDTEAFF. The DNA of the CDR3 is TGTGCCAGCAGCTTAGTTCAGGGGACGGACACTGAAGCTTTCTTT.

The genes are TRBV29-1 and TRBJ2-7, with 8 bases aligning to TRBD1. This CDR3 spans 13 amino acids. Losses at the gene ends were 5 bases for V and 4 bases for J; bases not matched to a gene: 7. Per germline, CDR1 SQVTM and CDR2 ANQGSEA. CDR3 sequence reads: CSVPGQESYEQYF. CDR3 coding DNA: TGCAGCGTTCCGGGACAGGAGTCTTACGAGCAGTACTTC.

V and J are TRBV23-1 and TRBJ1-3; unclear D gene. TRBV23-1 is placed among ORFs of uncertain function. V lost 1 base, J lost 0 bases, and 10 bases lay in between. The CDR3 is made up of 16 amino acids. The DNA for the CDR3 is TGCGCCAGCAGTCAATTGCCAGGCCACTCTGGAAACACCATATATTTT. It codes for CASSQLPGHSGNTIYF.

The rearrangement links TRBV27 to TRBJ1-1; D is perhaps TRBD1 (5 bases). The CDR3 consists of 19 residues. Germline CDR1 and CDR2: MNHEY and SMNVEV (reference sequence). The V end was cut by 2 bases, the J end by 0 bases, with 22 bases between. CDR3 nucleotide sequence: TGTGCCAGCAGTTTAAACCGTCGGGGGTGGTGGGAAGTGAACACTGAAGCTTTCTTT. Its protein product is CASSLNRRGWWEVNTEAFF.

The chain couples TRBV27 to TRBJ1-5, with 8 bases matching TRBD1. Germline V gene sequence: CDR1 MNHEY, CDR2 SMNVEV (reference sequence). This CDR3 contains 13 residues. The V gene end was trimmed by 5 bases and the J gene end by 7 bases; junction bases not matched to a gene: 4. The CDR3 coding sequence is TGTGCCAGCAGTGGGTACAGGGGGCAGCCCCAGCATTTT. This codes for CASSGYRGQPQHF.

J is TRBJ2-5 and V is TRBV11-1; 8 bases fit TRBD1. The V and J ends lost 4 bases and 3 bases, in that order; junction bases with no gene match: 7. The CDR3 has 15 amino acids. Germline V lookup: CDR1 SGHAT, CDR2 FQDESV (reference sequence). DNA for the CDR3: TGTGCCAGCAGCTCCAAACTGGACAGGGAAGAGACCCAGTACTTC. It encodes CASSSKLDREETQYF.

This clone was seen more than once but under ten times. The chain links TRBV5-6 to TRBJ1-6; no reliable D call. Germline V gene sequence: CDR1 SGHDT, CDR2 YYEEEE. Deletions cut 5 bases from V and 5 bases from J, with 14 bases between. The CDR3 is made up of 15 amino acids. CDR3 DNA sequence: TGTGCCAGCAGGGCCCCCGGCGGGAATAATTCACCCCTCCACTTT. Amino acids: CASRAPGGNNSPLHF.

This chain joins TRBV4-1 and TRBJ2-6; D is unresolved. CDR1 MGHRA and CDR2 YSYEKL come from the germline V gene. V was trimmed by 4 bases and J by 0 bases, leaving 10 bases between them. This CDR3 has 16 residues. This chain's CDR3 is CASSLDGDSGANVLTF. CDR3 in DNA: TGCGCCAGCAGCCTCGACGGAGACTCTGGGGCCAACGTCCTGACTTTC.

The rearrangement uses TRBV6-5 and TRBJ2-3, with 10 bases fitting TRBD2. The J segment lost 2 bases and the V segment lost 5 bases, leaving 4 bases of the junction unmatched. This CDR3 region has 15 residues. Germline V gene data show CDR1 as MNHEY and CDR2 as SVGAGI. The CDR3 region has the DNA TGTGCCAGCAGTCCTAGCGGGGGCCTCACAGATACGCAGTATTTT. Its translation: CASSPSGGLTDTQYF.

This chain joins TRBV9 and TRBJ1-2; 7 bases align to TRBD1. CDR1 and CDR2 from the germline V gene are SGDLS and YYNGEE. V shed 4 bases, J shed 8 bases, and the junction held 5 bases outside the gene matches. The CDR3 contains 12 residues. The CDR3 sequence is CASSFQGVGYTF. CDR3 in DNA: TGTGCCAGCAGCTTTCAGGGGGTAGGCTACACCTTC.

This CDR3 reads CASSLTLPSARQIRYEQYF. CDR3 DNA sequence: TGCGCCAGCAGCTTGACGCTACCCTCCGCGCGACAAATTAGGTACGAGCAGTACTTC. This rearrangement joins TRBV5-1 to TRBJ2-7; D is ambiguous. There are 19 residues in the CDR3. Trimming removed 1 base from V and 4 bases from J, with 27 bases in between. CDR1 is SGHRS, CDR2 YFSETQ, per germline.

The CDR3 loop reads CASSIGDRGAGNTIYF. The CDR3 DNA sequence: TGTGCCAGTAGTATTGGGGACAGGGGAGCCGGAAACACCATATATTTT. The chain links TRBV19 to TRBJ1-3, with 10 bases that match TRBD1. Germline V lookup: CDR1 LNHDA, CDR2 SQIVND (reference sequence). The V gene end was trimmed by 3 bases and the J gene end by 4 bases; junction bases not matched to a gene: 6. This CDR3 has 16 amino acids. The full variable domain, with the rest looked up from reference TRBV19 and TRBJ1-3, is DGGITQSPKYLFRKEGQNVTLSCEQNLNHDAMYWYRQDPGQGLRLIYYSQIVNDFQKGDIAEGYSVSREKKESFPLTVTSAQKNPTAFYLCASSIGDRGAGNTIYFGEGSWLTVV.

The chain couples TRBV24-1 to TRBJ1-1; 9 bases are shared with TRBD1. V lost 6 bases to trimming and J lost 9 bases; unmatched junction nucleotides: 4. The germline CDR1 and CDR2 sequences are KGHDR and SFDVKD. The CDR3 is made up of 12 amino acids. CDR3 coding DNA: TGTGCCACCAGTACAGGGACAGGGAAAGCTTTCTTT. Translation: CATSTGTGKAFF.

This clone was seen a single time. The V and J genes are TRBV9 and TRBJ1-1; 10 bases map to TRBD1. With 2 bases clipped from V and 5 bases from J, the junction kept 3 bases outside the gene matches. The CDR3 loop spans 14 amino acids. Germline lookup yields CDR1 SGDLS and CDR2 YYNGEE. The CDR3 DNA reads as TGTGCCAGCAGCGTCGGGACAGGGGTAACTGAAGCTTTCTTT. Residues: CASSVGTGVTEAFF.

CDR3 in amino acids: CASSSWTGSEQYF. CDR3 DNA sequence: TGTGCCAGCAGCTCATGGACAGGGAGCGAGCAGTACTTC. The J gene is TRBJ2-7, the V gene TRBV7-3; 8 positions agree with TRBD1. Germline lookup yields CDR1 SGHTA and CDR2 FQGTGA. The CDR3 contains 13 residues. V lost 4 bases to trimming and J lost 6 bases; unmatched junction nucleotides: 5.